Listed here is a single T cell receptor (beta chain). The antigen remains undetermined. This sample stems from a study of yellow fever vaccine responses in identical twins. Study-wide results and limits: Twins showed a vaccine T cell response that reportedly seemed partly convergent, partly personalized.

TCRdb redid the calling of the RT-PCR reads with MiXCR, one entry per CDR3 protein. The sample records 3,000 to 4,500 distinct CDR3 sequences, about 83% being singletons. Material: T cells from blood (PBMCs), unsorted or a sorted subset (not recorded which), obtained before or after yellow fever vaccination (not recorded which). The receptor comes from a woman aged 18 to 35 who received the yellow fever vaccine.

The DNA for the CDR3 is TGCAGCGTTGAGTTGGGGGCAGGCAATGAGCAGTTCTTC. Translation gives CSVELGAGNEQFF. The chain links TRBV29-1 to TRBJ2-1; tentatively, D is TRBD1 (6 bases). Trimming left V 3 bases short and J 6 bases short, with 12 bases between. Germline values: CDR1 SQVTM, CDR2 ANQGSEA. The CDR3 loop spans 13 amino acids.